The 28 T cell receptor beta chains given below trace back to one sample, sequenced in a study of blood T cell repertoires in COVID-19. TCRdb keeps only in-frame clones here, not all; method: immunoSEQ multiplex PCR. Of some 250,000 clones in the sample, 88% are singletons; the top ten hold 0.99%. The sample comprised peripheral blood. The receptors were gathered from a woman aged 40 to 50 who had recovered from COVID-19.

V gene TRBV7-8 combines with J gene TRBJ2-7, with 8 bases that match TRBD2. V gave up 5 bases and J gave up 0 bases; unmatched junction bases: 3. The CDR3 has 14 amino acids. Germline V gene lookup returns CDR1 SGHVS and CDR2 FQNEAQ. CDR3 sequence: CASSPTSGSYEQYV. In DNA form, the CDR3 reads TGTGCCAGCAGCCCCACTAGCGGCTCCTACGAGCAGTACGTC.

The chain couples TRBV30 to TRBJ1-1, with TRBD1 matching over 8 bases. V was clipped by 3 bases and J by 7 bases; unmatched bases: 4. Per germline, CDR1 GTSNPN and CDR2 SVGIG (reference sequence). The CDR3 totals 12 residues. The CDR3 protein is CAWSDRGREAFF. The DNA of the CDR3 is TGTGCCTGGAGCGACAGGGGCCGTGAAGCTTTCTTT.

This chain uses TRBV11-2 with TRBJ2-7; the D is unclear. The V and J ends lost 1 base and 3 bases respectively, with 4 bases between them. This CDR3 comprises 12 residues. Germline CDR1 is SGHAT and CDR2 is FQNNGV. In DNA, the CDR3 is TGTGCCAGCAGCTTAGTAGACTACGAGCAGTACTTC. The encoded protein is CASSLVDYEQYF.

The chain carries TRBV30 and TRBJ2-3; D is possibly TRBD2 (5 bases). From germline, CDR1 is GTSNPN and CDR2 SVGIG (reference sequence). V was cut by 2 bases and J by 6 bases, with 6 bases left in between. The CDR3 runs 11 residues. The CDR3 reads CAWSSGDTQYF. CDR3 coding DNA: TGTGCCTGGAGTTCGGGGGATACGCAGTATTTT.

The CDR3: CATRGTGELFF. DNA for the CDR3: TGTGCCACCCGGGGAACCGGGGAGCTGTTTTTT. The V call is TRBV19, the J call TRBJ2-2, with D possibly being TRBD2 (5 bases). Trimming took 10 bases from V and 5 from J, leaving 8 bases between them. This CDR3 comprises 11 residues. Germline CDR1 LNHDA, CDR2 SQIVND (reference sequence). Looking up the rest from reference TRBV19 and TRBJ2-2 gives the full variable domain: DGGITQSPKYLFRKEGQNVTLSCEQNLNHDAMYWYRQDPGQGLRLIYYSQIVNDFQKGDIAEGYSVSREKKESFPLTVTSAQKNPTAFYLCATRGTGELFFGEGSRLTVL.

In nucleotides, the CDR3 is TGTGCCAGTATCAGGGCGGGAGAACGTACCGGGGAGCTGTTTTTT. It translates to CASIRAGERTGELFF. The V call is TRBV19, the J call TRBJ2-2; 7 bases map to TRBD2. CDR3 length: 15 residues. Germline V gene lookup returns CDR1 LNHDA and CDR2 SQIVND (reference sequence). V was clipped by 7 bases and J by 5 bases; unmatched bases: 10.

V gene TRBV18 combines with J gene TRBJ2-2, with 10 bases matching TRBD2. Germline loops: CDR1 KGHSH, CDR2 LQKENI. The V and J ends lost 3 bases and 1 base, in that order; junction bases with no gene match: 5. The CDR3 spans 17 residues. The CDR3 bases are TGTGCCAGCTCACCCCGAGCGGGAGGGGTGAACACCGGGGAGCTGTTTTTT. Translating gives CASSPRAGGVNTGELFF.

This chain connects TRBV13 to TRBJ2-3, with a possible D match to TRBD2 (6 bases). This CDR3 has 14 amino acids. From germline, CDR1 is PRHDT and CDR2 FYEKMQ (reference sequence). V was clipped by 5 bases and J by 2 bases, with 11 bases between them. CDR3: CASSPGTPTDTQYF. CDR3 sequence (DNA): TGTGCCAGCAGCCCCGGGACTCCCACAGATACGCAGTATTTT.

This chain joins TRBV5-1 and TRBJ2-7; the match to TRBD2 covers 9 bases. The CDR3 is 17 amino acids. The V segment lost 4 bases and the J segment 3 bases; nucleotides outside the gene matches: 14. Germline-derived CDR1 and CDR2 are SGHRS and YFSETQ. CDR3 DNA sequence: TGCGCCAGCAGCCCCGGGACTAGCCGGACCAGTCACTACGAGCAGTACTTC. Protein: CASSPGTSRTSHYEQYF.

This chain uses TRBV25-1 with TRBJ1-1; possible D gene TRBD1, 6 bases. V gave up 2 bases and J gave up 4 bases, with 17 bases separating them. CDR1 is MGHDK, CDR2 SYGVNS, per germline. This CDR3 comprises 16 residues. The CDR3 is CASSEGWGGRTTEAFF. CDR3 DNA: TGTGCCAGCAGTGAAGGGTGGGGGGGCCGGACCACTGAAGCTTTCTTT.

J is TRBJ2-1 and V is TRBV7-3; 8 bases map to TRBD2. Germline CDR1 SGHTA, CDR2 FQGTGA. V lost 0 bases and J lost 12; bases outside the gene matches: 16. The length of the CDR3 is 17 residues. This CDR3 reads CASSLTSLAGQPGGQFF. The CDR3, as DNA: TGTGCCAGCAGCTTAACTTCGCTAGCGGGCCAACCCGGGGGGCAGTTCTTC.

This clone was seen many times. The chain is built from TRBV29-1 and TRBJ1-2, with TRBD1 as a possible D gene (6 bases). The CDR3 is 15 residues long. The germline gives CDR1 SQVTM, CDR2 ANQGSEA. V lost 6 bases, J lost 2 bases, and 19 bases lay in between. In nucleotides, the CDR3 is TGCAGCGTGCCGGTGGGGGGGCTCACCAACTATGGCTACACCTTC. It encodes CSVPVGGLTNYGYTF.

This clone has only a few counts. V is TRBV27 and J is TRBJ1-2; 9 positions agree with TRBD1. V lost 5 bases and J lost 4; bases outside the gene matches: 14. Germline assignment: CDR1 MNHEY and CDR2 SMNVEV (reference sequence). This CDR3 spans 17 amino acids. The CDR3 is CASSDGAGQGIGYGYTF. Written as DNA, the CDR3 is TGTGCCAGCAGTGACGGTGCCGGACAGGGGATCGGCTATGGCTACACCTTC.

The V and J genes are TRBV28 and TRBJ1-2; D is ambiguous. Germline assignment: CDR1 MDHEN and CDR2 SYDVKM. V was shortened by 4 bases and J by 5 bases, with 11 bases between the two germline ends. The length of the CDR3 is 13 residues. The CDR3 sequence: CASSSGRPYGYTF. The CDR3 nucleotides are TGTGCCAGCAGTTCAGGCAGGCCTTATGGCTACACCTTC.

The chain uses TRBV6-2 or TRBV6-3 and TRBJ2-1; the D is unclear. The CDR3 sequence is 11 residues long. Per the germline V gene, CDR1 is MNHEY and CDR2 is SVGEGT. Trimming removed 4 bases from V and 10 bases from J, with 8 bases in between. This chain's CDR3 is CASSWAREQFF. The CDR3 bases are TGTGCCAGCAGTTGGGCTCGGGAGCAGTTCTTC.

As concerns this clone: At one end the junction does not follow the germline gene, possibly because of a read error. This chain uses TRBV9 with TRBJ2-3; 9 nucleotides match TRBD2. Germline assignment: CDR1 SGDLS and CDR2 YYNGEE. The CDR3 is 15 amino acids. In DNA, the CDR3 is TGTGCCAGCAACGTAGCGGGAGTGAGGACAGATACGCAGTATTTT. It encodes CASNVAGVRTDTQYF.

The rearrangement joins TRBV6-5 to TRBJ2-7, with 10 bases aligning to TRBD2. V lost 2 bases, J lost 3 bases, and 4 bases stayed unmatched. CDR3 size: 15 residues. Germline V gene sequence: CDR1 MNHEY, CDR2 SVGAGI. CDR3 protein: CASSYAASGSYEQYF. CDR3 nucleotides: TGTGCCAGCAGTTACGCGGCTAGCGGGAGCTACGAGCAGTACTTC.

Points on this clone: Other nucleotide sequences from this sample produce the same CDR3. This chain joins TRBV27 and TRBJ1-5; 9 bases are shared with TRBD1. The V gene end was trimmed by 6 bases and the J gene end by 4 bases; junction bases not matched to a gene: 4. Germline V gene lookup returns CDR1 MNHEY and CDR2 SMNVEV (reference sequence). CDR3 size: 14 residues. The CDR3 DNA follows: TGTGCCAGCAGCCCCGGACAGGGGAATCAGCCCCAGCATTTT. Protein product: CASSPGQGNQPQHF.

The chain has TRBV11-3 and TRBJ2-1; possible D gene TRBD1, 5 bases. V lost 2 bases to trimming and J lost 4 bases, with 18 bases between them. CDR1 SGHNT and CDR2 YENEEA come from the germline V gene. CDR3 length: 17 amino acids. The CDR3 nucleotides are TGTGCCAGCAGCTTAACCCCCGCCCCAGGGCTATACAATGAGCAGTTCTTC. It yields the protein CASSLTPAPGLYNEQFF. The whole variable domain, remainder taken from reference TRBV11-3 and TRBJ2-1, is EAGVVQSPRYKIIEKKQPVAFWCNPISGHNTLYWYLQNLGQGPELLIRYENEEAVDDSQLPKDRFSAERLKGVDSTLKIQPAELGDSAVYLCASSLTPAPGLYNEQFFGPGTRLTVL.

The chain has TRBV6-5 and TRBJ2-7; 12 bases are a match to TRBD2. The germline gives CDR1 MNHEY, CDR2 SVGAGI. The CDR3 loop spans 15 amino acids. Trimming removed 6 bases from V and 4 bases from J; junction bases left unmatched: 7. The CDR3 here is CASSPPSGRGYEQYF. The CDR3 nucleotides read TGTGCCAGCAGCCCGCCTAGCGGGAGGGGGTACGAGCAGTACTTC.

The V and J genes are TRBV3-1 (or the pseudogene TRBV3-2) and TRBJ1-1, with TRBD1 matching 7 bases. CDR1 is LGHDT and CDR2 is YNNKEL in the germline V gene (reference sequence). Unmatched junction bases numbered 7, after V lost 2 bases and J lost 1 base. The CDR3 loop spans 16 amino acids. CDR3 bases: TGTGCCAGCAGCCAATCCCCAGGGGGACCGAACACTGAAGCTTTCTTT. Translating gives CASSQSPGGPNTEAFF.

The chain has TRBV4-3 and TRBJ2-7, with 7 positions matching TRBD2. CDR1 and CDR2 from the germline V gene are LGHNA and YSLEER. The J segment lost 5 bases and the V segment lost 0 bases, leaving 4 bases of the junction unmatched. The CDR3 covers 14 residues. The CDR3 region has the DNA TGCGCCAGCAGCCAAGATTTGGGGGGGGACGAGCAGTACTTC. It specifies CASSQDLGGDEQYF.

CDR3: CSVDKMGSGAFF. The DNA for the CDR3 is TGCAGCGTAGACAAGATGGGGTCGGGGGCTTTCTTT. This chain joins TRBV29-1 and TRBJ1-1; D call uncertain. The CDR3 is made up of 12 amino acids. Deletions cut 6 bases from V and 11 bases from J, with 19 bases between. Germline CDR1 and CDR2: SQVTM and ANQGSEA.

In DNA, the CDR3 is TGTGCCAGCAGCCCAGGGACTAGCCCCGGGGAGACCCAGTACTTC. Its translation is CASSPGTSPGETQYF. The chain links TRBV2 to TRBJ2-5; 9 bases agree with TRBD2. From germline, CDR1 is SNHLY and CDR2 FYNNEI. This CDR3 has 15 residues. J gave up 5 bases and V 6 bases, and 10 bases lay outside the gene matches. The variable domain in full, completed from reference TRBV2 and TRBJ2-5, reads EPEVTQTPSHQVTQMGQEVILRCVPISNHLYFYWYRQILGQKVEFLVSFYNNEISEKSEIFDDQFSVERPDGSNFTLKIRSTKLEDSAMYFCASSPGTSPGETQYFGPGTRLLVL.

V usage is TRBV3-1 (or the pseudogene TRBV3-2) and J usage is TRBJ2-1, with D possibly TRBD1 on 5 matching bases. Trimming took off 0 bases at V and 7 bases at J, with 16 bases between the two ends. Looked up from germline, CDR1 is LGHDT and CDR2 is YNNKEL (reference sequence). This CDR3 region has 16 residues. CDR3 region: CASSQEVWGGVNEQFF. The CDR3 bases are TGTGCCAGCAGCCAAGAGGTATGGGGCGGCGTGAATGAGCAGTTCTTC.

This clone was detected a few times. CDR3 in DNA: TGTGCCAGCAGTCGTACTGGGGGGGCGTACACTGAAGCTTTCTTT. Encoded protein: CASSRTGGAYTEAFF. J is TRBJ1-1 and V is TRBV27, with D possibly TRBD1 on 6 matching bases. Germline CDR1 and CDR2: MNHEY and SMNVEV (reference sequence). The CDR3 covers 15 residues. V lost 5 bases to trimming and J lost 3 bases, with 16 bases between them.

V gene TRBV5-4 combines with J gene TRBJ1-1; 9 bases line up with TRBD1. Germline CDR1 and CDR2: SGHNT and YYREEE (reference sequence). The CDR3 totals 15 residues. The ends lost 0 bases at V and 2 bases at J; junction bases unmatched: 2. This CDR3 is CASSLEGQGNTEAFF. The CDR3 coding sequence is TGTGCCAGCAGCTTGGAGGGACAGGGCAACACTGAAGCTTTCTTT.

The chain carries TRBV3-1 (or the pseudogene TRBV3-2) and TRBJ1-5; no reliable D call. CDR3 size: 14 residues. V dropped 1 base and J dropped 0 bases, with 4 bases sitting between them. Germline-derived CDR1 and CDR2 are LGHDT and YNNKEL (reference sequence). The CDR3 region is CASSQANSNQPQHF. CDR3 DNA sequence: TGTGCCAGCAGCCAAGCAAATAGCAATCAGCCCCAGCATTTT.